The 22 T cell receptor beta chains below all came from one sample that was sequenced in a study of T-cell reconstitution after alpha-beta-depleted transplantation in children. Preparing the TCRbeta library involved the use of unique molecular identifiers. Each CDR3 protein gets one entry after TCRdb re-called the PCR reads with MiXCR. The data show fewer than 400,000 distinct CDR3 sequences, 20% seen once. The sample consisted of PBMCs from the stem cell graft donor, taken from the stem cell graft. The receptors derive from a human donor who donated a stem cell graft to a child with acute myeloid leukemia.

This clonotype appeared a few times. The chain couples TRBV29-1 to TRBJ2-7; TRBD1 might be the D (6 bases). The CDR3 runs to 13 residues. The ends were cut back, 5 bases at V and 0 bases at J, with 11 bases in the middle. Germline CDR1 and CDR2: SQVTM and ANQGSEA. As DNA, the CDR3 is TGCAGCGTTACCCGGGACAACTCCTACGAGCAGTACTTC. This sequence encodes CSVTRDNSYEQYF.

This clonotype has at least ten counts. The rearrangement joins TRBV20-1 to TRBJ2-7, with 9 bases identical to TRBD1. Trimming cost V 5 bases and J 5 bases; bases outside gene matches: 13. The CDR3 has 15 amino acids. Germline V gene lookup returns CDR1 DFQATT and CDR2 SNEGSKA (reference sequence). The CDR3 region has the DNA TGCAGTGCTTCGCGTACGGGACAGGGTAGGAACGAGCAGTACTTC. It yields the protein CSASRTGQGRNEQYF.

This clonotype was observed a few times. The chain carries TRBV3-1 and TRBJ2-7; TRBD2 aligns across 7 bases. The germline V gene has CDR1 LGHDT and CDR2 YNNKEL (reference sequence). The V and J ends lost 0 bases and 4 bases, in that order; junction bases with no gene match: 6. The CDR3 length is 15 residues. The CDR3, as DNA: TGTGCCAGCAGCCAAGAGGTCCCGGGACTATACGAGCAGTACTTC. Residues: CASSQEVPGLYEQYF.

This clonotype showed up just a few times. The chain links TRBV4-1 to TRBJ2-1; TRBD1 matches at 7 bases. The V and J ends lost 5 bases and 0 bases, in that order; junction bases with no gene match: 4. This CDR3 is 15 amino acids long. Germline lookup yields CDR1 MGHRA and CDR2 YSYEKL. This CDR3 is CASSWTGLSYNEQFF. In DNA form, the CDR3 reads TGCGCCAGCAGCTGGACAGGCCTCTCCTACAATGAGCAGTTCTTC.

This clonotype was seen at least ten times. The chain recombines TRBV25-1 with TRBJ2-7; possible D gene TRBD2, 5 bases. Trimming removed 3 bases from V and 5 bases from J, with 14 bases in between. CDR1 MGHDK and CDR2 SYGVNS come from the germline V gene. The CDR3 runs to 14 residues. The CDR3: CASSDWTLEDEQYF. The CDR3 coding sequence is TGTGCCAGCAGTGACTGGACTCTGGAGGACGAGCAGTACTTC.

The chain links TRBV15 to TRBJ2-1; the D is unclear. The CDR3 is 13 amino acids. Trimming shortened V by 0 bases and J by 5 bases, and 5 bases separated the two germline ends. Per germline, CDR1 LNHNV and CDR2 YYDKDF (reference sequence). CDR3 protein: CATSRDLNNEQFF. The CDR3 nucleotides are TGTGCCACCAGCAGAGATCTTAACAATGAGCAGTTCTTC.

In its sample, this clonotype was seen a few times. The V and J genes are TRBV20-1 and TRBJ1-2; no clear D gene. The germline gives CDR1 DFQATT, CDR2 SNEGSKA (reference sequence). The CDR3 totals 13 residues. The germline V and J ends were trimmed by 2 bases and 4 bases, with 11 bases remaining between them. CDR3 nucleotide sequence: TGCAGTGCTAGACCCGACCTGTCCTATGGCTACACCTTC. Translation: CSARPDLSYGYTF.

This rearrangement joins TRBV20-1 to TRBJ2-5; 16 nucleotides match TRBD2. The V and J ends lost 6 bases and 5 bases, in that order; junction bases with no gene match: 15. The CDR3 runs 18 residues. Per germline, CDR1 DFQATT and CDR2 SNEGSKA (reference sequence). The DNA for the CDR3 is TGCAGTGCCCAACTCACCGGGACTAGCGGGAGGGTCCAGGAGACCCAGTACTTC. As protein: CSAQLTGTSGRVQETQYF.

This clonotype was seen a handful of times. The genes are TRBV12-3 or TRBV12-4 and TRBJ2-1, with 9 bases that match TRBD2. V shed 7 bases and J 2 bases; nucleotides not matched to a gene: 15. CDR3 length: 18 residues. This CDR3 reads CASTRLADTLIPYNEQFF. The CDR3 nucleotides read TGTGCCAGCACCAGACTAGCGGACACATTGATTCCCTACAATGAGCAGTTCTTC.

This clonotype has at least ten counts. The genes are TRBV27 and TRBJ2-5, with 8 positions matching TRBD1. CDR1 MNHEY and CDR2 SMNVEV come from the germline V gene (reference sequence). J gave up 5 bases and V 3 bases, and 8 bases lay outside the gene matches. The CDR3 is 15 amino acids. The DNA of the CDR3 is TGTGCCAGCAGTTTCTTCGGACAGGGTGGGGAGACCCAGTACTTC. Amino acid sequence: CASSFFGQGGETQYF.

This clonotype was recorded many times. J is TRBJ2-1 and V is TRBV20-1, with a weak D call TRBD1 (6 bases). The CDR3 covers 15 residues. Trimming shortened V by 0 bases and J by 12 bases, and 21 bases separated the two germline ends. The germline gives CDR1 DFQATT, CDR2 SNEGSKA (reference sequence). The CDR3 DNA sequence: TGCAGTGCTAGAGAAACAGGGATTAGCCCTTATGTGCAGTTCTTC. Protein product: CSARETGISPYVQFF.

This clonotype has a handful of counts. The gene calls are TRBV5-1 and TRBJ2-2; no clear D. The germline V gene has CDR1 SGHRS and CDR2 YFSETQ. Deletions cut 0 bases from V and 3 bases from J, with 9 bases between. The CDR3 runs 15 residues. The CDR3 spells CASSLGTGDTGELFF. CDR3 nucleotide sequence: TGCGCCAGCAGCTTGGGGACGGGTGACACCGGGGAGCTGTTTTTT.

The V call is TRBV5-1, the J call TRBJ2-7, with 10 bases fitting TRBD2. This CDR3 has 15 residues. V was pared by 2 bases and J by 5 bases, with 7 bases of the junction left unmatched. Germline V gene sequence: CDR1 SGHRS, CDR2 YFSETQ. For the CDR3, the DNA is TGCGCCAGCAGCTTAGCGGGAGGGCCCCAGGACGAGCAGTACTTC. Translation gives CASSLAGGPQDEQYF.

As DNA, the CDR3 is TGTGCCAGCAGTTCGCGACAGGGTTATACAGATACGCAGTATTTT. This translates into CASSSRQGYTDTQYF. The V call is TRBV13, the J call TRBJ2-3; 7 nucleotides align to TRBD1. The trim removed 6 bases at V and 3 bases at J, leaving 9 bases unmatched. This CDR3 region has 15 residues. The V gene's germline CDR1 is PRHDT and CDR2 FYEKMQ (reference sequence).

This clonotype occurred a few times. The J gene is TRBJ2-1, the V gene TRBV7-6, with 8 bases matching TRBD2. J gave up 4 bases and V 2 bases, and 4 bases lay outside the gene matches. The CDR3 has 15 amino acids. Germline lookup yields CDR1 SGHVS and CDR2 FNYEAQ. This chain's CDR3 is CASSLYGRGYNEQFF. CDR3 nucleotides: TGTGCCAGCAGCTTATACGGGAGGGGATACAATGAGCAGTTCTTC.

The chain is built from TRBV3-1 and TRBJ2-7; 9 nucleotides agree with TRBD1. CDR1 is LGHDT and CDR2 is YNNKEL in the germline V gene (reference sequence). Trimming took 6 bases from V and 6 from J; bases not matched to a gene: 6. The CDR3 extends over 13 amino acids. The CDR3 loop is CASRRTGVGEQYF. The CDR3, as DNA: TGTGCCAGCAGGAGGACAGGGGTTGGCGAGCAGTACTTC.

The chain couples TRBV12-3 or TRBV12-4 to TRBJ2-5; TRBD1 matches 9 bases. The CDR3 contains 13 residues. J gave up 5 bases and V 6 bases, and 4 bases lay outside the gene matches. The CDR3 loop reads CASRPTGGETQYF. In DNA form, the CDR3 reads TGTGCCAGCAGACCGACAGGGGGGGAGACCCAGTACTTC.

This clonotype occurred a few times. The V call is TRBV9, the J call TRBJ2-5, with 13 bases that match TRBD2. The V and J ends lost 0 bases and 9 bases, in that order; junction bases with no gene match: 11. CDR1 and CDR2 (germline): SGDLS, YYNGEE. This CDR3 spans 17 amino acids. In DNA, the CDR3 is TGTGCCAGCAGCGTAGACCCGGGGACTAGCGGGACCGGGTCCCAGTACTTC. Translation gives CASSVDPGTSGTGSQYF.

This clonotype was detected many times. The rearrangement links TRBV25-1 to TRBJ2-1; D is tentatively TRBD1 or TRBD2 (5 bases each). V was clipped by 11 bases and J by 7 bases, with 21 bases between them. The CDR3 is 14 residues long. CDR1 and CDR2 from the germline V gene are MGHDK and SYGVNS. CDR3 nucleotides: TGTGCCTCGGCCGGGACCCCCCTCGGGAATGAGCAGTTCTTC. Its protein is CASAGTPLGNEQFF. The entire variable domain, with the rest obtained from reference TRBV25-1 and TRBJ2-1, is as follows: EADIYQTPRYLVIGTGKKITLECSQTMGHDKMYWYQQDPGMELHLIHYSYGVNSTEKGDLSSESTVSRIRTEHFPLTLESARPSHTSQYLCASAGTPLGNEQFFGPGTRLTVL.

This clonotype has a count of ten or more. This chain joins TRBV20-1 and TRBJ2-1; no definite D call. Trimming took off 0 bases at V and 4 bases at J, with 4 bases between the two ends. The CDR3 covers 12 residues. Germline V gene sequence: CDR1 DFQATT, CDR2 SNEGSKA (reference sequence). The CDR3 coding sequence is TGCAGTGCTAGAGATCTTTACAATGAGCAGTTCTTC. Its protein product is CSARDLYNEQFF.

The CDR3 DNA is TGTGCCAGCAGCTGGGCCTCCGGGACTGTTGCCTACGAGCAGTACTTC. It codes for CASSWASGTVAYEQYF. V gene TRBV5-5 combines with J gene TRBJ2-7, with TRBD2 as a possible D gene (6 bases). The CDR3 is made up of 16 amino acids. Per germline, CDR1 SGHKS and CDR2 YYEKEE (reference sequence). Trimming stripped 3 bases from V and 2 bases from J, with 18 bases between.

This chain connects TRBV7-8 to TRBJ2-7, with 9 positions matching TRBD1. The CDR3 length is 15 residues. Germline V gene lookup returns CDR1 SGHVS and CDR2 FQNEAQ. V was clipped by 4 bases and J by 6 bases; unmatched bases: 10. The CDR3 sequence: CASSSRPGQGSEQYF. The CDR3 DNA sequence: TGTGCCAGCAGCTCCAGACCGGGACAGGGATCCGAGCAGTACTTC.